This T cell receptor beta chain is from a study of vaccination and CD4 T cells after COVID-19. Study summary: Of the convalescent patients, who were SARS-CoV-2 positive by nasal swab PCR, about nine had mild and one severe disease.

Stated treatment: approximately nine-day PBMC culture with coronavirus spike peptide pools or control peptides (ViraFEST assay). In germline, CDR1 is DFQATT, CDR2 SNEGSKA (reference sequence). Trimming shortened V by 4 bases and J by 3 bases, and 11 bases separated the two germline ends. This CDR3 spans 13 amino acids. The Oncomine TCR Beta short-read assay sequenced DNA from cultured CD4+ T cells. TCRdb recomputed calls from the PCR reads with MiXCR, one row per CDR3 protein. The top ten hold 6.3% of the sample, which has around 19,000 distinct CDR3 sequences, about 39% seen once. There are a few counts of this clonotype. The antigen is unknown.

This TCR derives from a human donor who had recovered from COVID-19. The chain is built from TRBV20-1 and TRBJ2-3, with D possibly being TRBD2 (5 bases). The sequencing here drew on CD4+ T cells from blood, cultured in vitro, taken before SARS-CoV-2 vaccination. The CDR3 is CSATSGRTDTQYF. As DNA, the CDR3 is TGCAGTGCTACCAGCGGAAGAACAGATACGCAGTATTTT.